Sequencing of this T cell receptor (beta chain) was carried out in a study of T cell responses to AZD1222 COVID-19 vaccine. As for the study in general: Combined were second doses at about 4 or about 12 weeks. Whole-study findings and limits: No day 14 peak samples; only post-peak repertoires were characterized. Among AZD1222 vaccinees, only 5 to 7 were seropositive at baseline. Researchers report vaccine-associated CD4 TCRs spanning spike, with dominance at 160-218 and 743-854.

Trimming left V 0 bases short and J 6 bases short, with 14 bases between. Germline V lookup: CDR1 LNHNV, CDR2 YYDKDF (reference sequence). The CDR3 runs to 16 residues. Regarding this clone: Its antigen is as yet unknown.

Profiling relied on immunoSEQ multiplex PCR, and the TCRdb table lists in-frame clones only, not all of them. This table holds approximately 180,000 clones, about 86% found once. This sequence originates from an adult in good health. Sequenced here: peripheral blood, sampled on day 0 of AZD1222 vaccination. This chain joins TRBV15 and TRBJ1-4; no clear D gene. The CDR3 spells CATSRDHGEQHEKLFF. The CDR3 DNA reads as TGTGCCACCAGCAGAGATCACGGGGAACAGCATGAAAAACTGTTTTTT.